Below, 15 T cell receptor beta chains from the same sample are listed, as sequenced in a study of blood T cell repertoires in COVID-19 (dated by TCRdb to 2018 to 2021). The library was built by means of the immunoSEQ multiplex PCR assay. The table was pulled from immuneACCESS by TCRdb, which kept in-frame rearrangements only. Such tables lose some clones; where checked, under half of the loss comes from unresolved V genes, and the rest has no known cause. For this sample there are around 38,000 clones; about 85% appear just once. The ten largest clones represent 4.7% of the sample. The sample was peripheral blood. These receptor sequences come from a man in his sixties with COVID-19, enrolled during active disease.

This clone was counted once. V and J are TRBV5-4 and TRBJ1-4; D may be TRBD1 (5 bases). This CDR3 spans 15 amino acids. V was cut by 1 base and J by 1 base, with 8 bases left in between. Germline loops: CDR1 SGHNT, CDR2 YYREEE (reference sequence). CDR3 amino acids: CASSLRRGTNEKLFF. The CDR3 coding sequence is TGTGCCAGCAGCTTGAGAAGGGGAACTAATGAAAAACTGTTTTTT.

This sequence joins TRBV19 and TRBJ2-1, with 9 bases lining up with TRBD2. V shed 3 bases, J shed 5 bases, and the junction held 8 bases outside the gene matches. Per germline, CDR1 LNHDA and CDR2 SQIVND (reference sequence). This CDR3 contains 16 residues. The CDR3 is CASSIPTSGWDNEQFF. CDR3 nucleotide sequence: TGTGCCAGTAGTATTCCGACTAGCGGCTGGGACAATGAGCAGTTCTTC.

The chain is built from TRBV28 and TRBJ1-2; D may be TRBD1 (6 bases). The germline V gene encodes CDR1 MDHEN and CDR2 SYDVKM. The CDR3 runs to 13 residues. The germline V and J ends were trimmed by 6 bases and 3 bases, with 11 bases remaining between them. The CDR3 sequence is CASRPQGDYGYTF. The CDR3 bases are TGTGCCAGCAGACCACAGGGTGACTATGGCTACACCTTC.

The rearrangement links TRBV3-1 (or the pseudogene TRBV3-2) to TRBJ2-3; 11 bases align to TRBD2. The CDR3 contains 16 residues. Unmatched junction bases numbered 4, after V lost 5 bases and J lost 0 bases. The germline gives CDR1 LGHDT, CDR2 YNNKEL (reference sequence). CDR3 sequence (DNA): TGTGCCAGCAGCAAAGGGACTAGCGGAAGCACAGATACGCAGTATTTT. Translation: CASSKGTSGSTDTQYF.

The CDR3 sequence is CASSLDYRGDRSNQPQHF. DNA for the CDR3: TGTGCCAGCAGCTTAGATTACCGTGGGGACAGGAGCAATCAGCCCCAGCATTTT. The chain has TRBV11-2 and TRBJ1-5, with 8 bases lining up with TRBD1. Germline CDR1 SGHAT, CDR2 FQNNGV. With V trimmed by 0 bases and J by 1 base, 8 bases remained unmatched. The CDR3 length is 18 residues.

V and J are TRBV3-1 (or the pseudogene TRBV3-2) and TRBJ2-7; D perhaps matches TRBD2 (6 bases). V was trimmed by 4 bases and J by 0 bases, leaving 16 bases between them. This CDR3 contains 16 residues. CDR1 and CDR2 from the germline V gene are LGHDT and YNNKEL (reference sequence). The CDR3 coding sequence is TGTGCCAGCAGCCTAACGGGAGCCACCTCCTCCTACGAGCAGTACTTC. This gives the protein CASSLTGATSSYEQYF.

J is TRBJ2-5 and V is TRBV27, with TRBD2 matching over 9 bases. With V trimmed by 6 bases and J by 5 bases, 10 bases remained unmatched. Germline V CDR1 and CDR2: MNHEY, SMNVEV (reference sequence). This CDR3 region has 15 residues. CDR3 loop: CASSLAGVERETQYF. The CDR3 bases are TGTGCCAGCAGCTTAGCGGGAGTAGAAAGGGAGACCCAGTACTTC.

The chain is built from TRBV11-3 and TRBJ1-1; 7 bases are shared with TRBD1. Germline V lookup: CDR1 SGHNT, CDR2 YENEEA. The trim removed 4 bases at V and 6 bases at J, leaving 8 bases unmatched. The CDR3 runs to 14 residues. The DNA for the CDR3 is TGTGCCAGCAGCTCAGGAGGACAGGCGTCTGAAGCTTTCTTT. It specifies CASSSGGQASEAFF.

This sequence joins TRBV4-1 and TRBJ2-3; 7 bases map to TRBD1. The trim removed 4 bases at V and 0 bases at J, leaving 10 bases unmatched. CDR3 size: 17 residues. Per germline, CDR1 MGHRA and CDR2 YSYEKL. CDR3 sequence reads: CASSLPRGQDSTDTQYF. DNA of the CDR3: TGCGCCAGCAGCCTGCCCCGTGGACAGGATAGCACAGATACGCAGTATTTT.

This clone was detected only a few times. This chain uses TRBV12-5 with TRBJ1-4; D perhaps matches TRBD1 (6 bases). The germline V and J ends were trimmed by 5 bases and 0 bases, with 10 bases remaining between them. This CDR3 spans 15 amino acids. The germline gives CDR1 LGHNT, CDR2 FRNRAP. The CDR3 spells CASGAGVATNEKLFF. CDR3 coding DNA: TGTGCTAGTGGTGCAGGGGTTGCAACTAATGAAAAACTGTTTTTT.

This rearrangement joins TRBV19 to TRBJ1-3; D ambiguous. The CDR3 contains 14 residues. The V gene lost 3 bases and the J gene lost 0 bases, with 6 bases spanning the gap. Germline CDR1 and CDR2: LNHDA and SQIVND (reference sequence). CDR3: CASSMRNSGNTIYF. For the CDR3, the DNA is TGTGCCAGTAGTATGCGGAACTCTGGAAACACCATATATTTT.

The CDR3 region is CASSQRGSGPEAFF. The CDR3, as DNA: TGCGCCAGCAGCCAACGGGGGTCCGGTCCAGAAGCTTTCTTT. The chain recombines TRBV5-1 with TRBJ1-1; D perhaps matches TRBD1 (5 bases). CDR3 length: 14 residues. V was trimmed by 4 bases and J by 8 bases, leaving 18 bases between them. The germline CDR1 and CDR2 sequences are SGHRS and YFSETQ.

This rearrangement joins TRBV28 to TRBJ2-7, with TRBD2 as a possible D gene (5 bases). The CDR3 loop spans 13 amino acids. V was clipped by 4 bases and J by 5 bases, with 12 bases between them. Germline assignment: CDR1 MDHEN and CDR2 SYDVKM. DNA of the CDR3: TGTGCCAGCAGTTCCTACATGGGAGACGAGCAGTACTTC. Residues: CASSSYMGDEQYF.

This sequence joins TRBV19 and TRBJ1-3; D may be TRBD1 (5 bases). Per germline, CDR1 LNHDA and CDR2 SQIVND (reference sequence). The V gene lost 7 bases and the J gene lost 0 bases, with 10 bases spanning the gap. The length of the CDR3 is 14 residues. For the CDR3, the DNA is TGTGCCAGTACCAGACAGAGCTCTGGAAACACCATATATTTT. The encoded protein is CASTRQSSGNTIYF.

This clone was observed once. J is TRBJ2-7 and V is TRBV10-3; TRBD2 matches at 12 bases. Unmatched junction bases numbered 2, after V lost 8 bases and J lost 6 bases. CDR1 ENHRY and CDR2 SYGVKD come from the germline V gene. This CDR3 has 12 amino acids. The CDR3 DNA sequence: TGTGCCATCTCGACTAGCGGGAGCGAGCAGTACTTC. Translated: CAISTSGSEQYF.